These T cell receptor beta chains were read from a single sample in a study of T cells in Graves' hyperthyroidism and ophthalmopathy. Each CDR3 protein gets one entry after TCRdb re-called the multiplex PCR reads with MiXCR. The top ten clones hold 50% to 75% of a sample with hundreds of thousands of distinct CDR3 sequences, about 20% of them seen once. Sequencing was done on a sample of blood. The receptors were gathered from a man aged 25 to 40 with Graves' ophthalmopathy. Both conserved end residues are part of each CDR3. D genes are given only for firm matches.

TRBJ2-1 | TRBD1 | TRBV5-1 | CASSRVQGTYNEQLF
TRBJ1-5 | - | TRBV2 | CASRVGGGTNQPQHF
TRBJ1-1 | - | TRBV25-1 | CASSGETILTEAFF
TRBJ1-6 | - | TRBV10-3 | CAISESISNSPLHF
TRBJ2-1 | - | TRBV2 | CASSEGADSYNEQFF
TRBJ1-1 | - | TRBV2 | CASSRDPRTAFF
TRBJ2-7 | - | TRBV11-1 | CASSLAGQHTYEQYF
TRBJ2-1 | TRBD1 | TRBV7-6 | CASSLGGQGAVYEQFF
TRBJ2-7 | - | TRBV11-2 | CASSPLGGEQYF
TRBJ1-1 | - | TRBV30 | CAWRKGSLTPEAFF
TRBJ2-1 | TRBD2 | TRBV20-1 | CSGMGLALNEQFF
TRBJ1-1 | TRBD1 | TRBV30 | CAWRTGGLEAFF
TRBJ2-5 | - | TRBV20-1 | CSTTGRRETQYF
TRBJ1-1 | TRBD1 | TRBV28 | CASSRERQGMNTEAFF
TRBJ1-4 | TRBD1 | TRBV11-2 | CASRRQGRVGNEKLFF
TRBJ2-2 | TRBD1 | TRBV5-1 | CASSPGQGDTGELFF
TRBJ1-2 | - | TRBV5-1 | CASSLDPEYGYTF
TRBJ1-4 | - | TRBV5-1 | CASSHRGADEKLFF
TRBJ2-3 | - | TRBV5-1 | CASQSYTSTDTQYF
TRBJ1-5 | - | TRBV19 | CASSIDSRAGWQPQHF
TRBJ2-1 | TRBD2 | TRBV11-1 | CASSLGPSGRGLNEQFF
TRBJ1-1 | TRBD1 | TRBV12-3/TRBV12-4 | CASSFKGAKTEAFF
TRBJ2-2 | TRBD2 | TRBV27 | CASSTGLAGGPNTGELFF
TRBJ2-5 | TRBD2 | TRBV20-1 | CSATGQEPGGARETQYF
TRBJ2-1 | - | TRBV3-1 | CASSQFQVEQFF
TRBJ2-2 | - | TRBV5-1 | CASSLYRGADTGELFF
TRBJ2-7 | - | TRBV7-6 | CASSPSRTSYEQYF
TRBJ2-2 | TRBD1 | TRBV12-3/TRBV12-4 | CASSLDRGGTGELFF
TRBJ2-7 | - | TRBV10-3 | CASSVPAYEQYF
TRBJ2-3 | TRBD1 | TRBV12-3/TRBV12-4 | CASSFGSTGHTDTQYF
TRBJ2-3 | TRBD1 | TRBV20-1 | CSGTKVRGRTTQYF
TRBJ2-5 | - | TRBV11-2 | CASSLEEGAPGYF
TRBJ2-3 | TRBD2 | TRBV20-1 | CSAKTSGPADTQYF